This T cell receptor beta chain was identified during a study of blood T cell repertoires in COVID-19. Study background: Sites in the United States, Italy and Spain provided acute and convalescent COVID-19 samples. In each case, the material was cDNA or gDNA derived from T cells, B-cell-depleted T cells, or PBMCs.

This CDR3 is built from 15 residues. Germline V gives CDR1 SNHLY, CDR2 FYNNEI. Trimming removed 4 bases at V and 7 bases at J, with 20 bases between. Per the original data handling: Nucleated cell number was recorded as an estimate derived from reference gene primer amplification. Only in-frame clones appear in the TCRdb table, and some are missing; sequencing was by immunoSEQ multiplex PCR. The DNA was the basis for D and trimming; V, J and clone size are from that table. Seen here are roughly 200,000 clones, approximately 83% observed once, and the top ten hold roughly 11%. Sequenced input: peripheral blood. This receptor was obtained from a human donor with active or convalescent COVID-19. The donor label of this sample is uncertain. V is TRBV2 and J is TRBJ2-7; D may be TRBD2 (6 bases). The DNA for the CDR3 is TGTGCCAGCAGTGGGAGCGGGTTAGAGGTCTGGGAGCAGTACTTC. Translating gives CASSGSGLEVWEQYF.